Given below is one TCR beta chain in context. What it recognizes is unknown. 13 Jbeta primers and 60 Vbeta primers were used for the PCR. Only in-frame clones appear in the TCRdb table, and some are missing; sequencing was by immunoSEQ multiplex PCR. The repertoire consists of about 120,000 clones, with around four fifths occurring once and the leading ten covering approximately 11%. This sample is part of a study of cytomegalovirus exposure and HLA in healthy donors. Study-wide points: For cytomegalovirus status, the classifier reportedly gave diagnoses with high specificity and sensitivity. In an earlier analysis, most TCR beta V segments were productive about 87% or about 30% of the time.

V was clipped by 3 bases and J by 0 bases, with 3 bases between them. The CDR3 has 12 residues. CDR1 and CDR2 (germline): MDHEN, SYDVKM. Sample: PBMCs. This TCR derives from a man under 40 in good health and CMV-seropositive. The chain has TRBV28 and TRBJ2-7; D is ambiguous. The CDR3 reads CASSFSSYEQYF. In DNA, the CDR3 is TGTGCCAGCAGTTTTAGCTCCTACGAGCAGTACTTC.